Below, 17 T cell receptor beta chains from the same sample are listed, as sequenced in a study of cytomegalovirus exposure and HLA in healthy donors. PCR was performed using 60 Vbeta and 13 Jbeta primers. Profiled with immunoSEQ multiplex PCR; TCRdb holds only in-frame clones, not every one. The table lists tens of thousands of clones, approximately 71% of them singletons. Sequencing was carried out using PBMCs. The source is a man in his forties or fifties in good health and CMV-seropositive.

The chain has TRBV5-4 and TRBJ1-2; D is perhaps TRBD1 (5 bases). Germline V gene data show CDR1 as SGHNT and CDR2 as YYREEE (reference sequence). Deletions cut 2 bases from V and 5 bases from J, with 10 bases between. The CDR3 totals 13 residues. Here the CDR3 DNA reads TGTGCCAGCAGCTTCAGGGTCAGTTATGGCTACACCTTC. Its protein product is CASSFRVSYGYTF.

This clone was found once. J is TRBJ2-7 and V is TRBV25-1; D is perhaps TRBD1 (6 bases). The CDR3 covers 14 residues. The germline V gene encodes CDR1 MGHDK and CDR2 SYGVNS. Trimming stripped 2 bases from V and 7 bases from J, with 15 bases between. CDR3 nucleotide sequence: TGTGCCAGCAGTGAAGGGGCAGGGGACGAGGAGCAGTACTTC. Encoded protein: CASSEGAGDEEQYF.

This clone occurred once. V and J are TRBV27 and TRBJ2-1, with D perhaps TRBD2 (6 bases). The germline gives CDR1 MNHEY, CDR2 SMNVEV (reference sequence). V lost 8 bases, J lost 10 bases, and 18 bases lay in between. This CDR3 is 13 amino acids long. The CDR3 DNA follows: TGTGCCAGCTTCGGAGAGCTGGGGAGGGAGCAGTTCTTC. Translating gives CASFGELGREQFF.

The rearrangement links TRBV19 to TRBJ1-4; 9 bases are a match to TRBD1. The V segment lost 9 bases and the J segment 7 bases; nucleotides outside the gene matches: 9. The CDR3 is 14 residues long. The germline CDR1 and CDR2 sequences are LNHDA and SQIVND (reference sequence). The CDR3: CASEPTGGREKLFF. The CDR3 nucleotides are TGTGCCAGCGAACCGACAGGGGGACGTGAAAAACTGTTTTTT.

This clone was recorded a few times. The rearrangement joins TRBV19 to TRBJ2-2; no clear D gene. The V and J ends lost 3 bases and 8 bases respectively, with 19 bases between them. The CDR3 runs 16 residues. Germline CDR1 is LNHDA and CDR2 is SQIVND (reference sequence). CDR3 sequence reads: CASSISRQSRFGELFF. The CDR3 nucleotides are TGTGCCAGTAGTATTTCCCGCCAATCCCGGTTTGGGGAGCTGTTTTTT.

This chain links TRBV6-1 with TRBJ2-7; no reliable D call. Germline loops: CDR1 MNHNS, CDR2 SASEGT. The CDR3 is made up of 14 amino acids. The V gene lost 7 bases and the J gene lost 0 bases, with 13 bases spanning the gap. CDR3 coding DNA: TGTGCCAGCACAGTGACCCCAGGCTCCTACGAGCAGTACTTC. It yields the protein CASTVTPGSYEQYF.

DNA for the CDR3: TGTGCCAGCAGCTGGCAGGGGCCGGATGGCTACACCTTC. Translated: CASSWQGPDGYTF. V and J are TRBV5-8 and TRBJ1-2; tentative D call: TRBD1 (6 bases). The germline CDR1 and CDR2 sequences are SGHTS and YDEGEE. The CDR3 spans 13 residues. V lost 3 bases, J lost 6 bases, and 12 bases lay in between. Supplemented by reference TRBV5-8 and TRBJ1-2, the full variable domain reads EAGVTQSPTHLIKTRGQQATLRCSPISGHTSVYWYQQALGLGLQFLLWYDEGEERNRGNFPPRFSGRQFPNYSSELNVNALELEDSALYLCASSWQGPDGYTFGSGTRLTVV.

V is TRBV9 and J is TRBJ2-4; perhaps TRBD2 as D (5 bases). Trimming shortened V by 3 bases and J by 5 bases, and 6 bases separated the two germline ends. The germline V gene has CDR1 SGDLS and CDR2 YYNGEE. This CDR3 spans 12 amino acids. CDR3 residues: CASSEEENIQYF. CDR3 nucleotide sequence: TGTGCCAGCAGCGAGGAGGAAAACATTCAGTACTTC.

This clone was counted only a few times. For the CDR3, the DNA is TGTGCCAGCAGTTTGGGGGGGACAGGGACAGGGTATGGCTACACCTTC. Translated: CASSLGGTGTGYGYTF. This chain uses TRBV28 with TRBJ1-2; 9 positions agree with TRBD1. This CDR3 is built from 16 residues. Per germline, CDR1 MDHEN and CDR2 SYDVKM. V dropped 3 bases and J dropped 5; count of bases not matched to a gene: 10.

The chain recombines TRBV5-1 with TRBJ2-7; perhaps TRBD2 as D (5 bases). In germline, CDR1 is SGHRS, CDR2 YFSETQ. This CDR3 contains 14 residues. V was clipped by 4 bases and J by 6 bases, with 17 bases between them. Here the CDR3 DNA reads TGCGCCAGCAGCCCCTCCTGGGGAGTGGGCGAGCAGTACTTC. Translation: CASSPSWGVGEQYF.

The J gene is TRBJ2-7, the V gene TRBV4-3; tentatively, D is TRBD1 (5 bases). The V end was cut by 1 base, the J end by 2 bases, with 9 bases between. The CDR3 is 14 amino acids. Germline CDR1 LGHNA, CDR2 YSLEER. CDR3 loop: CASSQGQGTYEQYF. CDR3 in DNA: TGCGCCAGCAGCCAAGGGCAGGGCACCTACGAGCAGTACTTC.

CDR3 sequence: CASSSRTRLAGRYEQYF. DNA for the CDR3: TGTGCCAGCAGTTCCAGAACCCGACTAGCGGGACGCTACGAGCAGTACTTC. This sequence joins TRBV28 and TRBJ2-7, with 11 bases fitting TRBD2. Germline CDR1 reads MDHEN; CDR2 reads SYDVKM. V lost 4 bases, J lost 3 bases, and 11 bases stayed unmatched. There are 17 residues in the CDR3.

The rearrangement joins TRBV5-6 to TRBJ2-1; 7 nucleotides line up with TRBD1. There are 15 residues in the CDR3. V was clipped by 2 bases and J by 2 bases; unmatched bases: 4. Germline-derived CDR1 and CDR2 are SGHDT and YYEEEE. Written as DNA, the CDR3 is TGTGCCAGCAGCTTCGGGACAGAGACCTACAATGAGCAGTTCTTC. This translates into CASSFGTETYNEQFF.

This clone occurred a few times. The rearrangement uses TRBV5-1 and TRBJ2-7; TRBD2 is a possible D gene (5 bases). This CDR3 is 14 amino acids long. CDR1 is SGHRS, CDR2 YFSETQ, per germline. The germline V and J ends were trimmed by 1 base and 2 bases, with 10 bases remaining between them. DNA for the CDR3: TGCGCCAGCAGCTTGAGTGGAGGAGCCTACGAGCAGTACTTC. Translating it yields CASSLSGGAYEQYF. The whole variable domain, remainder taken from reference TRBV5-1 and TRBJ2-7, is KAGVTQTPRYLIKTRGQQVTLSCSPISGHRSVSWYQQTPGQGLQFLFEYFSETQRNKGNFPGRFSGRQFSNSRSEMNVSTLELGDSALYLCASSLSGGAYEQYFGPGTRLTVT.

CDR3 sequence (DNA): TGTGCCAGCAGGGGACAGGCTACAGATACGCAGTATTTT. This translates into CASRGQATDTQYF. The chain links TRBV28 to TRBJ2-3, with 8 bases identical to TRBD1. Germline values: CDR1 MDHEN, CDR2 SYDVKM. This CDR3 comprises 13 residues. Trimming took 6 bases from V and 3 from J; bases not matched to a gene: 2.

J is TRBJ2-1 and V is TRBV27, with 10 nucleotides matching TRBD1. Germline V gene lookup returns CDR1 MNHEY and CDR2 SMNVEV (reference sequence). This CDR3 has 16 amino acids. J lost 6 bases, V lost 6 bases, and 11 bases had no gene match. Here the CDR3 reads CASRDRDRGVFNEQFF. CDR3 DNA sequence: TGTGCCAGCAGGGACCGGGACAGGGGTGTCTTCAATGAGCAGTTCTTC.

The chain couples TRBV6-5 to TRBJ2-3; D is unresolved. The CDR3 spans 13 residues. Germline lookup yields CDR1 MNHEY and CDR2 SVGAGI. Trimming removed 6 bases at V and 0 bases at J, with 7 bases between. This CDR3 reads CASRETSTDTQYF. CDR3 nucleotides: TGTGCCAGCAGGGAGACTAGCACAGATACGCAGTATTTT.